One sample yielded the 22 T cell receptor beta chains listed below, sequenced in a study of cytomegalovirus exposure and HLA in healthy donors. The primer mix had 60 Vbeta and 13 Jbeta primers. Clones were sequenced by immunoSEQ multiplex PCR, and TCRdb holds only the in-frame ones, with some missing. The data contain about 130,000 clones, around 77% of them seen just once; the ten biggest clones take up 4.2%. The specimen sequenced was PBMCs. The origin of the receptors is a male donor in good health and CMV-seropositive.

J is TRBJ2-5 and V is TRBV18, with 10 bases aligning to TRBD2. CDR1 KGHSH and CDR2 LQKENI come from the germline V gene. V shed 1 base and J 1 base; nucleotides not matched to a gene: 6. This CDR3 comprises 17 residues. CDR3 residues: CASSPLGASGGQETQYF. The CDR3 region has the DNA TGTGCCAGCTCACCACTCGGGGCTAGCGGGGGCCAAGAGACCCAGTACTTC.

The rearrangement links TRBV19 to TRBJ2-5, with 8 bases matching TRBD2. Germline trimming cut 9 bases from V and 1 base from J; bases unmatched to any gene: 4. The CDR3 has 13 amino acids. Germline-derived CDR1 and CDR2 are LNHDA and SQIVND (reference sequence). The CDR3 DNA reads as TGTGCCAGCGGGACTAGGACCCAAGAGACCCAGTACTTC. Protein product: CASGTRTQETQYF. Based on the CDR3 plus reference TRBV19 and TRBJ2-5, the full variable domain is DGGITQSPKYLFRKEGQNVTLSCEQNLNHDAMYWYRQDPGQGLRLIYYSQIVNDFQKGDIAEGYSVSREKKESFPLTVTSAQKNPTAFYLCASGTRTQETQYFGPGTRLLVL.

The CDR3 spells CATSISRDRATEAFF. The CDR3 DNA is TGTGCCACCAGCATATCCCGGGACAGGGCCACTGAAGCTTTCTTT. This chain uses TRBV15 with TRBJ1-1, with 9 bases fitting TRBD1. CDR3 length: 15 amino acids. V lost 4 bases and J lost 4; bases outside the gene matches: 7. Germline CDR1 reads LNHNV; CDR2 reads YYDKDF (reference sequence).

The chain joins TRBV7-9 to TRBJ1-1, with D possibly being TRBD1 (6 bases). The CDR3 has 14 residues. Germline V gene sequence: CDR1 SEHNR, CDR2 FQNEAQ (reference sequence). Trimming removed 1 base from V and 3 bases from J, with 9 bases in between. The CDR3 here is CASSLEGGHTEAFF. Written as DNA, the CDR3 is TGTGCCAGCAGCTTAGAGGGGGGGCACACTGAAGCTTTCTTT. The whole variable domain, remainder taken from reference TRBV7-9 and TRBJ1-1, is DTGVSQNPRHKITKRGQNVTFRCDPISEHNRLYWYRQTLGQGPEFLTYFQNEAQLEKSRLLSDRFSAERPKGSFSTLEIQRTEQGDSAMYLCASSLEGGHTEAFFGQGTRLTVV.

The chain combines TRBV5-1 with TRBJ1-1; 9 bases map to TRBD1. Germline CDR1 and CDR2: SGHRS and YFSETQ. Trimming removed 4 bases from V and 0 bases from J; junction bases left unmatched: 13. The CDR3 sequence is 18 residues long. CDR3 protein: CASSTGTGRQILNTEAFF. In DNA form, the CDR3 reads TGCGCCAGCAGCACCGGGACAGGGCGACAGATATTGAACACTGAAGCTTTCTTT.

CDR3 loop: CASSVEGLAGGEQYF. DNA of the CDR3: TGTGCCAGCAGCGTAGAGGGACTAGCGGGAGGCGAGCAGTACTTC. This chain uses TRBV9 with TRBJ2-7, with 15 bases matching TRBD2. Unmatched junction bases numbered 1, after V lost 0 bases and J lost 6 bases. The CDR3 spans 15 residues. Germline-derived CDR1 and CDR2 are SGDLS and YYNGEE.

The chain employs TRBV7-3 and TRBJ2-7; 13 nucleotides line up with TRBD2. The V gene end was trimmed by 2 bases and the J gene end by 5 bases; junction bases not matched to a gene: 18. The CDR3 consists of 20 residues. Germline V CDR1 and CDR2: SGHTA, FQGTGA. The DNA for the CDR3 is TGTGCCAGCAGCTTACTTGGCTCCCTACTAGCGGGAGGGGAAGGAAACGAGCAGTACTTC. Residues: CASSLLGSLLAGGEGNEQYF.

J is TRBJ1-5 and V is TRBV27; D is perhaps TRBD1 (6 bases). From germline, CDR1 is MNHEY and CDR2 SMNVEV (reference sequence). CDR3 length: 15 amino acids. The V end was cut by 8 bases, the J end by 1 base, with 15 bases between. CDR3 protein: CASGRPGQSNQPQHF. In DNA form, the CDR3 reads TGTGCCAGCGGCCGTCCCGGACAGAGCAATCAGCCCCAGCATTTT.

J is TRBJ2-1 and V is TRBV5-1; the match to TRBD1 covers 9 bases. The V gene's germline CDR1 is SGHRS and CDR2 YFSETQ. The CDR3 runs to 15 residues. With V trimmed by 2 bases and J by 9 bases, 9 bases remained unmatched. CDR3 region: CASSLGTGWGPEQFF. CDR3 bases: TGCGCCAGCAGCTTAGGGACAGGGTGGGGGCCTGAGCAGTTCTTC. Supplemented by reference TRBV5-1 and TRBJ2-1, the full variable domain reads KAGVTQTPRYLIKTRGQQVTLSCSPISGHRSVSWYQQTPGQGLQFLFEYFSETQRNKGNFPGRFSGRQFSNSRSEMNVSTLELGDSALYLCASSLGTGWGPEQFFGPGTRLTVL.

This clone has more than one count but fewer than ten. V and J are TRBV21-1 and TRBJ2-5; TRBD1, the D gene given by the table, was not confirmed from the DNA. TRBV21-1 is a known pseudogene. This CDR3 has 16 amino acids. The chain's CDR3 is CASSKVPGAPQETQYF. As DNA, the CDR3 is TGTGCCAGCAGCAAAGTCCCAGGGGCCCCCCAAGAGACCCAGTACTTC.

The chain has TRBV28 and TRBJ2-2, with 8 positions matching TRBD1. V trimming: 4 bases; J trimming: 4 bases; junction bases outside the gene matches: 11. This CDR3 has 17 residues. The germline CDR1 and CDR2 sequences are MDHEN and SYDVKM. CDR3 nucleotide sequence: TGTGCCAGCAGTTCGGGGCTTAGGACAGGGCCCACCGGGGAGCTGTTTTTT. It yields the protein CASSSGLRTGPTGELFF. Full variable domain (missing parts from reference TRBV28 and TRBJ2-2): DVKVTQSSRYLVKRTGEKVFLECVQDMDHENMFWYRQDPGLGLRLIYFSYDVKMKEKGDIPEGYSVSREKKERFSLILESASTNQTSMYLCASSSGLRTGPTGELFFGEGSRLTVL.

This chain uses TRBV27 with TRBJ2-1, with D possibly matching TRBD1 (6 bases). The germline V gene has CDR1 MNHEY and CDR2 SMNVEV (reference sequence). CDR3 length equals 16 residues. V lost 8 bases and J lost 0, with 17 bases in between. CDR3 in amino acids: CASARGSGRSYNEQFF. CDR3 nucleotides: TGTGCCAGCGCGAGGGGGAGCGGACGCTCCTACAATGAGCAGTTCTTC.

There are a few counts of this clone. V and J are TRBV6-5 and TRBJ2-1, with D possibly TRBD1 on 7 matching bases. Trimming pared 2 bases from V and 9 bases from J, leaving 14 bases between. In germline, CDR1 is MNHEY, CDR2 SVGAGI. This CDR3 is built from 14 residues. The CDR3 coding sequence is TGTGCCAGCAGTTACCCAGGGGGTAGCGGTGAGCAGTTCTTC. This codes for CASSYPGGSGEQFF.

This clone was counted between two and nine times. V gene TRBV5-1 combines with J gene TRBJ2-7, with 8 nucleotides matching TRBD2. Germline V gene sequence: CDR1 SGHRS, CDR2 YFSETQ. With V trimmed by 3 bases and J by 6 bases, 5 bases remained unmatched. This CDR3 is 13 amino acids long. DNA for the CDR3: TGCGCCAGCAGCTCGGTTCGGGAGGGCGAGCAGTACTTC. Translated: CASSSVREGEQYF.

CDR3 sequence: CASTRPGSEQFF. CDR3 DNA: TGTGCCAGCACCCGACCAGGATCCGAGCAGTTCTTC. The chain recombines TRBV28 with TRBJ2-1; D is uncertain. Per germline, CDR1 MDHEN and CDR2 SYDVKM. This CDR3 has 12 amino acids. Trimming stripped 7 bases from V and 10 bases from J, with 14 bases between. The complete variable domain, with remaining parts taken from reference TRBV28 and TRBJ2-1, reads DVKVTQSSRYLVKRTGEKVFLECVQDMDHENMFWYRQDPGLGLRLIYFSYDVKMKEKGDIPEGYSVSREKKERFSLILESASTNQTSMYLCASTRPGSEQFFGPGTRLTVL.

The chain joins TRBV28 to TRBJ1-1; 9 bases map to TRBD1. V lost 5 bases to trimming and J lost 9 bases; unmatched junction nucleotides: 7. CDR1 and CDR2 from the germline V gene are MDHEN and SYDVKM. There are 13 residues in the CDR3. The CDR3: CASSVQGAPQAFF. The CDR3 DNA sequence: TGTGCCAGCAGTGTACAGGGGGCTCCACAAGCTTTCTTT. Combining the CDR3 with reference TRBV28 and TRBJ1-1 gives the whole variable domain DVKVTQSSRYLVKRTGEKVFLECVQDMDHENMFWYRQDPGLGLRLIYFSYDVKMKEKGDIPEGYSVSREKKERFSLILESASTNQTSMYLCASSVQGAPQAFFGQGTRLTVV.

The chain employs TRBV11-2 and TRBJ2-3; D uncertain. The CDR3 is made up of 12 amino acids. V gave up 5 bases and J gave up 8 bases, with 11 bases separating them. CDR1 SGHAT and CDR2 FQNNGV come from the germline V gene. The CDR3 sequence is CASSTETFTQYF. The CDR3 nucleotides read TGTGCCAGCAGCACCGAGACTTTTACGCAGTATTTT.

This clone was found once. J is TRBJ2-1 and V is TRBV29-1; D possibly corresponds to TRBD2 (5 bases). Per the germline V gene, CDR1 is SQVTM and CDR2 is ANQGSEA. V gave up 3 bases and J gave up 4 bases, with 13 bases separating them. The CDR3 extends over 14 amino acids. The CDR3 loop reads CSVDRGGLYNEQFF. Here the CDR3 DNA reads TGCAGCGTTGATCGTGGCGGGCTGTACAATGAGCAGTTCTTC.

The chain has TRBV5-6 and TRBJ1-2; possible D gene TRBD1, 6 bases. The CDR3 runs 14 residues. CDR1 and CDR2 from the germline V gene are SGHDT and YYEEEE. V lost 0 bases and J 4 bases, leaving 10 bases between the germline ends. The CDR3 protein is CASSLGGGAYGYTF. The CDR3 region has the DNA TGTGCCAGCAGCTTGGGGGGGGGCGCCTATGGCTACACCTTC.

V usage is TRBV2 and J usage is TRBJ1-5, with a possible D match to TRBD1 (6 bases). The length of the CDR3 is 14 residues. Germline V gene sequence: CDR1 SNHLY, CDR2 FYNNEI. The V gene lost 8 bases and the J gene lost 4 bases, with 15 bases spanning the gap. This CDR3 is CASWEGTKNQPQHF. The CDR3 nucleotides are TGTGCCAGCTGGGAAGGGACAAAAAATCAGCCCCAGCATTTT.

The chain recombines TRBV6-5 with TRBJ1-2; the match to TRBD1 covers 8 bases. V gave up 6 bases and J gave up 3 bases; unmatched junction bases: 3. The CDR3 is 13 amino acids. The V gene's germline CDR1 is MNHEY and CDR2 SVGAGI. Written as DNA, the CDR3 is TGTGCCAGCAGAACGACAGGGGACTATGGCTACACCTTC. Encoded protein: CASRTTGDYGYTF.

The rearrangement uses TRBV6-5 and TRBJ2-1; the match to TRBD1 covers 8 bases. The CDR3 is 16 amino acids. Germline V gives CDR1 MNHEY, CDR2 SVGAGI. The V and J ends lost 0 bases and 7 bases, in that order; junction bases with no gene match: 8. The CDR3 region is CASSYSRTGTWNEQFF. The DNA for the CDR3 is TGTGCCAGCAGTTACTCTAGGACAGGGACATGGAATGAGCAGTTCTTC.